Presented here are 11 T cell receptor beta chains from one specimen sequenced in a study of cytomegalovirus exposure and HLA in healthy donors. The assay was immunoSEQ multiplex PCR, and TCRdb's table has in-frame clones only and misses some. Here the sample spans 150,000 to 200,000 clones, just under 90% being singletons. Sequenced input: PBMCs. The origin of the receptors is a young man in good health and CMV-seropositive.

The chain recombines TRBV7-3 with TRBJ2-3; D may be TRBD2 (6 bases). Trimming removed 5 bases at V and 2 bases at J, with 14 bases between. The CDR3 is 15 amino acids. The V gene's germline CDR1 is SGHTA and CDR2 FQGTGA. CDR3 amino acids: CASSQSGYHTDTQYF. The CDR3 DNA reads TGTGCCAGCAGCCAGAGCGGGTACCACACAGATACGCAGTATTTT.

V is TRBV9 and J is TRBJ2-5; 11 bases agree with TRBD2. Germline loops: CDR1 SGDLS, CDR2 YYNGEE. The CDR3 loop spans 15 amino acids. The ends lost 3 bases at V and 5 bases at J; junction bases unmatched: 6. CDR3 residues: CASSAGLAAKETQYF. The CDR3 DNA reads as TGTGCCAGCAGCGCGGGACTAGCGGCCAAGGAGACCCAGTACTTC.

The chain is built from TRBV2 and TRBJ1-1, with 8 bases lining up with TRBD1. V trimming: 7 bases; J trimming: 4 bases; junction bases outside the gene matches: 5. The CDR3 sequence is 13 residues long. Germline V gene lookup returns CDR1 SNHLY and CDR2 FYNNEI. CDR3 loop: CASNRGSGTEAFF. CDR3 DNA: TGTGCCAGCAACAGGGGGTCAGGCACTGAAGCTTTCTTT.

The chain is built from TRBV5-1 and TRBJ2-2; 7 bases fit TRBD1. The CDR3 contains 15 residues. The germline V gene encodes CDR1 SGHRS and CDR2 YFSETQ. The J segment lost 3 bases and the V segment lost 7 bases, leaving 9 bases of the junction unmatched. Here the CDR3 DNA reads TGCGCCAGCGGTGGACAGGCGATCGACACCGGGGAGCTGTTTTTT. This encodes CASGGQAIDTGELFF.

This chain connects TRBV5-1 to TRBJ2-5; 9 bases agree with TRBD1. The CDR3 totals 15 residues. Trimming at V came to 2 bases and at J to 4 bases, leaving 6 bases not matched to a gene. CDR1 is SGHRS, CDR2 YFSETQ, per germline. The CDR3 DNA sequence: TGCGCCAGCAGCTTTGGACAGGGGAGGGGAGAGACCCAGTACTTC. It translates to CASSFGQGRGETQYF.

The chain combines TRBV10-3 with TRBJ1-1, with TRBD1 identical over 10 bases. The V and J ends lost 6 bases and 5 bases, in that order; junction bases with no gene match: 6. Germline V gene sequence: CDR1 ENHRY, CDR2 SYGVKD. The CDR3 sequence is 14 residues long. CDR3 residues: CAISPTGGGTEAFF. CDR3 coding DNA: TGTGCCATCAGCCCGACAGGGGGCGGGACTGAAGCTTTCTTT.

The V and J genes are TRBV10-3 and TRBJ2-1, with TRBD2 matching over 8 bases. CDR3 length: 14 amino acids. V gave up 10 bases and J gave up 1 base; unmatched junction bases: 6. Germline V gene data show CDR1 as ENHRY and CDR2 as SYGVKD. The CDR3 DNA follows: TGTGCCAATAGCGGGAAAAAATCCTACAATGAGCAGTTCTTC. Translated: CANSGKKSYNEQFF.

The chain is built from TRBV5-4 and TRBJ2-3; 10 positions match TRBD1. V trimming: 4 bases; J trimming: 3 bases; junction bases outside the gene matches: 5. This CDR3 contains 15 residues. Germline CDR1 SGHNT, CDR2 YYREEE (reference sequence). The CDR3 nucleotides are TGTGCCAGCAGCCTACCGGGACAGGGGACAGATACGCAGTATTTT. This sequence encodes CASSLPGQGTDTQYF.

In DNA, the CDR3 is TGTGCCAGCAGTATAGCTAACACTGAAGCTTTCTTT. Encoded protein: CASSIANTEAFF. V gene TRBV6-1 combines with J gene TRBJ1-1, with D uncertain. V gave up 5 bases and J gave up 2 bases, with 6 bases separating them. The CDR3 sequence is 12 residues long. The germline V gene has CDR1 MNHNS and CDR2 SASEGT.

CDR3 sequence (DNA): TGTGCCACCGGACAGATCCAAGAGACCCAGTACTTC. This encodes CATGQIQETQYF. The chain carries TRBV2 and TRBJ2-5, with D possibly being TRBD1 (6 bases). CDR1 and CDR2 (germline): SNHLY, FYNNEI. The CDR3 spans 12 residues. Trimming left V 10 bases short and J 1 base short, with 10 bases between.

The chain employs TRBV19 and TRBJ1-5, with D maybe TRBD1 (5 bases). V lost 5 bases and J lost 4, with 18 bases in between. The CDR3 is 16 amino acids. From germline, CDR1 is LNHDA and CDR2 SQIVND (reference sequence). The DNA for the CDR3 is TGTGCCAGTAGTGATCTTACAGGAGTCAGAAATCAGCCCCAGCATTTT. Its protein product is CASSDLTGVRNQPQHF.